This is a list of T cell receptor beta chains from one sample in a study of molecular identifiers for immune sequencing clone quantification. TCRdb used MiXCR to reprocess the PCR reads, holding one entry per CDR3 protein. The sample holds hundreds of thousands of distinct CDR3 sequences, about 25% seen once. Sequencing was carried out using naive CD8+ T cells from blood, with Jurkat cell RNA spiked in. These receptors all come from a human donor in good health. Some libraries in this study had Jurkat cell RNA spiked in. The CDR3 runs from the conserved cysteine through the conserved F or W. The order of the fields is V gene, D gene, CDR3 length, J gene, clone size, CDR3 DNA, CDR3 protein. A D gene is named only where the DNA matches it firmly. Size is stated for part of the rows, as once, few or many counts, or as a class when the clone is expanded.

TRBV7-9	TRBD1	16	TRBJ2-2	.	TGTGCCAGCAGCTCATGGGACAGGGGGTTCGCCGGGGAGCTGTTTTTT	CASSSWDRGFAGELFF
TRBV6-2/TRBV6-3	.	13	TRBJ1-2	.	TGTGCCAGCACCGTGGGGGCTAACTATGGCTACACCTTC	CASTVGANYGYTF
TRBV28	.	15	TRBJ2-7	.	TGTGCCAGCAGTTTAAGGGGTATGTTGTCCTACGAGCAGTACTTC	CASSLRGMLSYEQYF
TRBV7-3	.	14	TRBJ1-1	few	TGTGCCAGCAGCTTATTAGACAAGTACACTGAAGCTTTCTTT	CASSLLDKYTEAFF
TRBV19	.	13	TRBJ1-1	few	TGTGCCAGTATGGGTCTTCTTTCCACTGAAGCTTTCTTT	CASMGLLSTEAFF
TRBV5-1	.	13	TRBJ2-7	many	TGCGCCAGCAGACGTATGGAAGACTACGAGCAGTACTTC	CASRRMEDYEQYF
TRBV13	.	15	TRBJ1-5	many	TGTGCCAGCAGCTTACAGGGGCAGGGGAATCGGCCCCAGCATTTT	CASSLQGQGNRPQHF
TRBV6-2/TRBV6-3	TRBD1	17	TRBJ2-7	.	TGTGCCAGCAGTTACCTGGGAACGGGACAGGGAATCTACGAGCAGTACTTC	CASSYLGTGQGIYEQYF
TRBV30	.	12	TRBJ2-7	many	TGTGCCTGGAGTGTATGGGGTTACGAGCAGTACTTC	CAWSVWGYEQYF
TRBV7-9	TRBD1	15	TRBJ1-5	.	TGTGCCAGCAGCTTGTCAGGGGGCGGCAATCCGCCCCCGCATTTT	CASSLSGGGNPPPHF
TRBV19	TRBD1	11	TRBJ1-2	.	TGTGCCACCACCGGGACAGATGGCTACACCTTC	CATTGTDGYTF
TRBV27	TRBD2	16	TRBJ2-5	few	TGTGCCAGCAGGCCGGGGACTAGCGGCTACCAAGAGACCCAGTACTTC	CASRPGTSGYQETQYF
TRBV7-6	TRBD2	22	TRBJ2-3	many	TGTGCCAGCAGCTTTTTAGTCGCGAGCCGGACTAGCGGGGAGACTAGCACAGATACGCAGTATTTT	CASSFLVASRTSGETSTDTQYF
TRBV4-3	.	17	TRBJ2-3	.	TGCGCCAGCAGCCACTATTTGGCCAGCCGGGGCACAGATACGCAGTATTTT	CASSHYLASRGTDTQYF
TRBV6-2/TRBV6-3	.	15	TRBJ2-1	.	TGTGCCAGCGTCAGCCCCGGGACATGGAGAGATGAGCAGTTCTTC	CASVSPGTWRDEQFF
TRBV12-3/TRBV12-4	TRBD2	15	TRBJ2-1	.	TGTGCCAGCAGCATAGCGGGAGGGCCGGAGAATGAGCAGTTCTTC	CASSIAGGPENEQFF